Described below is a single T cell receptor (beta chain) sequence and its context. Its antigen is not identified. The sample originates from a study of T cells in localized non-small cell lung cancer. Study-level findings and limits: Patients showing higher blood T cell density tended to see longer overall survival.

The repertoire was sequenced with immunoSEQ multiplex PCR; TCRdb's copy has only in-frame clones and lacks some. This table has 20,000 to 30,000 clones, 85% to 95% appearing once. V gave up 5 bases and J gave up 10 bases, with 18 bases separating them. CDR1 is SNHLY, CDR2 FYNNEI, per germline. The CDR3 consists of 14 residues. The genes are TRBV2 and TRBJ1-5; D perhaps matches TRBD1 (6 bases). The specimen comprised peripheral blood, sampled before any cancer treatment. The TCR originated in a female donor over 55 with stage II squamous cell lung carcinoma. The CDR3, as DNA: TGTGCCAGCAGTAGAGGACAGCTGGACAGACCCCAGCATTTT. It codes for CASSRGQLDRPQHF.